This T cell receptor beta chain originates from a study of type 1 and type 2 diabetes patients. Amplification started from genomic DNA. Amplification of the beta chain CDR3 used 30 forward and 13 reverse multiplex primers. TCRdb reprocessed the multiplex PCR reads with MiXCR, giving one entry per CDR3 protein. The sample holds 280,000 or so distinct CDR3 sequences; 45% to 60% are singletons and the top ten take about an eighth. Germline CDR1 and CDR2: LNHNV and YYDKDF (reference sequence). Losses at the gene ends were 1 base for V and 7 bases for J; bases not matched to a gene: 5. This CDR3 is 16 amino acids long.

Sequenced sample: peripheral blood mononuclear cells (PBMCs). This chain links TRBV15 with TRBJ2-1; 12 bases agree with TRBD2. This TCR was sampled from a man younger than 35 with type 2 diabetes. The CDR3 loop reads CATSRAGTSGLNEQFF. The CDR3 DNA sequence: TGTGCCACCAGCAGAGCCGGGACTAGCGGGTTGAATGAGCAGTTCTTC.